This T cell receptor (beta chain) stems from a study of CXCR3-negative and CXCR3-positive naive CD8 T cells. The study, taken as a whole, reports: When CXCR3-positive naive cells were set against CXCR3-negative naive cells, the former had more hydrophobic TRB CDR3s.

In preparing the TRB cDNA libraries, 5' RACE with UMI labels was used. TCRdb re-analyzed the 5' RACE reads; it lists each CDR3 protein once, without DNA. The sample includes under 90,000 distinct CDR3 sequences. A note on this clonotype: What it binds is not known.

In germline, CDR1 is SGHVS, CDR2 FNYEAQ. The CDR3 runs to 15 residues. The V call is TRBV7-6, the J call TRBJ2-7; TCRdb's assignment of TRBD1 cannot be checked, as there is no DNA. The receptor comes from a human donor in good health. Some clones in this sample may be carry-over from other donors' samples. Sequences were obtained from naive CXCR3+ CD8+ T cells from blood. Subset of the sample: CD45RO-CCR7+CD27+CD95- naive CD8+ T cells expressing CXCR3 (TNR3+). CDR3 residues: CASSDRDGSSYEQYF.